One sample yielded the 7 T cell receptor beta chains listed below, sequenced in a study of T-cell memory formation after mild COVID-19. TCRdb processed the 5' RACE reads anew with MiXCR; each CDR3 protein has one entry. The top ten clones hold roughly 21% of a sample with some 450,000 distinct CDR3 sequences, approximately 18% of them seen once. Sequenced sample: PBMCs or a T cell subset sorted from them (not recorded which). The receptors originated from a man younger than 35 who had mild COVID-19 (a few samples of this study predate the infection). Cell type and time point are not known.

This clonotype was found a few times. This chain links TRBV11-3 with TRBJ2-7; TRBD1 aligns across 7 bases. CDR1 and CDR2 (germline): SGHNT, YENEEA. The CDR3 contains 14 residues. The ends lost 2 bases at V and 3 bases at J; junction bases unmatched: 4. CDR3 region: CASSLSGGDYEQYF. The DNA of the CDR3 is TGTGCCAGCAGCTTATCAGGGGGTGACTACGAGCAGTACTTC.

CDR3 DNA: TGTGCCAGCAGCGTGGCGGGACAGGGTTCGAGCTCCTACAATGAGCAGTTCTTC. This sequence encodes CASSVAGQGSSSYNEQFF. The chain uses TRBV21-1 and TRBJ2-1; TRBD1, the D gene given by the table, was not confirmed from the DNA. TRBV21-1 constitutes a pseudogene. This CDR3 comprises 18 residues.

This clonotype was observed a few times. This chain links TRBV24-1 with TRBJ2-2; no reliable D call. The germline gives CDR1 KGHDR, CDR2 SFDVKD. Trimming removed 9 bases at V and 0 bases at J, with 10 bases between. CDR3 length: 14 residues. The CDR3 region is CATSPATNTGELFF. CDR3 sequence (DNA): TGTGCCACCTCTCCTGCGACGAACACCGGGGAGCTGTTTTTT.

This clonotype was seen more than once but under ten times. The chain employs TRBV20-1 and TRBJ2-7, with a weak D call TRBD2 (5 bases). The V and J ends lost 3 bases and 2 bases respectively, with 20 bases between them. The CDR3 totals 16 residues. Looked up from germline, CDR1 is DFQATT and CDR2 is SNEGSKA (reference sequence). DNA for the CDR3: TGCAGTGCTAGCCCATCAAGAGGGTCCTCTACCTACGAGCAGTACTTC. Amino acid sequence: CSASPSRGSSTYEQYF.

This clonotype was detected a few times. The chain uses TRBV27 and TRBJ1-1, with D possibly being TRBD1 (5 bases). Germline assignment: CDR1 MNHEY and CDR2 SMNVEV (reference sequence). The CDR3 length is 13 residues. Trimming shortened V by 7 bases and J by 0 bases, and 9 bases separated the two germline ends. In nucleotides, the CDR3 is TGTGCCAGCAAGACAGAGATGAACACTGAAGCTTTCTTT. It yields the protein CASKTEMNTEAFF.

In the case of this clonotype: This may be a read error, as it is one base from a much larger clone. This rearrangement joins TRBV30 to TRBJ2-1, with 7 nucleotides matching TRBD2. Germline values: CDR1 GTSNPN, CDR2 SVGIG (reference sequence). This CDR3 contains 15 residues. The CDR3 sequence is CAWSVPSGLGNEQLF. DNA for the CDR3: TGTGCCTGGAGTGTCCCTAGCGGACTGGGGAATGAGCAGTTATTC.

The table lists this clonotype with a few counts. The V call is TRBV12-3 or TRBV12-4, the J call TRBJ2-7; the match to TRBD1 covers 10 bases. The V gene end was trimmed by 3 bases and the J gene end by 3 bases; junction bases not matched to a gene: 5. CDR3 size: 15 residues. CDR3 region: CASSFPGQGYYEQYF. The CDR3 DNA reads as TGTGCCAGCAGTTTCCCGGGACAGGGGTACTACGAGCAGTACTTC.